This TCR beta chain was documented in a study of T cell responses to AZD1222 COVID-19 vaccine. CDR3 length: 15 residues. J lost 3 bases, V lost 3 bases, and 8 bases had no gene match. From germline, CDR1 is SGDLS and CDR2 YYNGEE. Profiling relied on immunoSEQ multiplex PCR, and the TCRdb table lists in-frame clones only, not all of them. Among 73,000 or so clones listed, 82% were seen once. This clonotype originated in an adult in good health. The sample in question was peripheral blood, obtained on day 0 of AZD1222 vaccination. V and J are TRBV9 and TRBJ1-1; 7 nucleotides agree with TRBD1. CDR3 loop: CASSAQGGRDTEAFF. The CDR3 bases are TGTGCCAGCAGCGCCCAAGGGGGCAGGGACACTGAAGCTTTCTTT.